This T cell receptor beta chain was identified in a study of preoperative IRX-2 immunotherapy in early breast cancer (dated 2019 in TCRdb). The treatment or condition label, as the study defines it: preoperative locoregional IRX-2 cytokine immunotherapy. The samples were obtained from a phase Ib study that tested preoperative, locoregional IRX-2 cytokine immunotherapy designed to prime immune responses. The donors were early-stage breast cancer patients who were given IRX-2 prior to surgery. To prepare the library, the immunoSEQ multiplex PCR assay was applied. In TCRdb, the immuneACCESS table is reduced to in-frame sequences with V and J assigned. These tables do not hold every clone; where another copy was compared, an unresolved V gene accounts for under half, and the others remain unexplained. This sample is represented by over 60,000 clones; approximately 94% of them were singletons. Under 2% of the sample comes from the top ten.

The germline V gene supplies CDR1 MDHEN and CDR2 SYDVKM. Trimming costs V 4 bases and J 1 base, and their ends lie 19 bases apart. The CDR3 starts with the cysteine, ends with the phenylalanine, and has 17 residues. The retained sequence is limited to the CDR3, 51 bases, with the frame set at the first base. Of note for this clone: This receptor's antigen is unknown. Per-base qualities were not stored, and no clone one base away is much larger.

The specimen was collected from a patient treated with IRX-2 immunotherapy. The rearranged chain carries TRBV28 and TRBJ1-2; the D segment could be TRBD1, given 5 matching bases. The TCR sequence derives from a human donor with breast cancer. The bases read TGTGCCAGCAGTTCGACGGGGGGGGTTCCCGTTAACTATGGCTACACCTTC. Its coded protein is CASSSTGGVPVNYGYTF.